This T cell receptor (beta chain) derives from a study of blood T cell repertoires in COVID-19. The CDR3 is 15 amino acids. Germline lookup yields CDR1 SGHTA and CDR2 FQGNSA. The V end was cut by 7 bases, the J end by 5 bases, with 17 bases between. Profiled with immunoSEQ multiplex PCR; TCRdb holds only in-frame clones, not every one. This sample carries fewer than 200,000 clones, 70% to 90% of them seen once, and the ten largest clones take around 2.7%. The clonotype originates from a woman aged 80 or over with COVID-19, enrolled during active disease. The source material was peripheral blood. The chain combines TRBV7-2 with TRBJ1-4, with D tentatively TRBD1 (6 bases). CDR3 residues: CASNPSGTGNEKLFF. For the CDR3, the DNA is TGTGCCAGCAACCCGTCGGGCACAGGGAATGAAAAACTGTTTTTT. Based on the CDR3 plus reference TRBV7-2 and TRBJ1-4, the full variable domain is GAGVSQSPSNKVTEKGKDVELRCDPISGHTALYWYRQSLGQGLEFLIYFQGNSAPDKSGLPSDRFSAERTGGSVSTLTIQRTQQEDSAVYLCASNPSGTGNEKLFFGSGTQLSVL.